The clone carrying this T cell receptor beta chain has just a few counts. Its antigen remains unknown. The source of the sample is a study of T cells in Graves' hyperthyroidism and ophthalmopathy. Study-wide findings and caveats: Ophthalmopathy was told apart from stable hyperthyroidism by a 13 V-J model.

CDR3 length: 16 residues. The J segment lost 0 bases and the V segment lost 4 bases, leaving 9 bases of the junction unmatched. Germline CDR1 is SGHDN and CDR2 is FVKESK. TCR beta CDR3 sequences were amplified from RNA transcripts. HTBI primers drove first-round RT-PCR of the TCR CDR3. TCRdb independently ran MiXCR on the multiplex PCR reads; one entry per CDR3 protein. The sample lists 300,000 to 450,000 distinct CDR3 sequences, more than 13% seen once, with 30% to 35% in the top ten. Sequenced sample: blood. The TCR comes from a woman in her twenties or thirties with Graves' hyperthyroidism. The rearrangement uses TRBV14 and TRBJ2-7; 7 nucleotides match TRBD1. The CDR3 nucleotides read TGTGCCAGCAGCCTCAATCTTGGGACAGCCTCCTACGAGCAGTACTTC. Its protein is CASSLNLGTASYEQYF.